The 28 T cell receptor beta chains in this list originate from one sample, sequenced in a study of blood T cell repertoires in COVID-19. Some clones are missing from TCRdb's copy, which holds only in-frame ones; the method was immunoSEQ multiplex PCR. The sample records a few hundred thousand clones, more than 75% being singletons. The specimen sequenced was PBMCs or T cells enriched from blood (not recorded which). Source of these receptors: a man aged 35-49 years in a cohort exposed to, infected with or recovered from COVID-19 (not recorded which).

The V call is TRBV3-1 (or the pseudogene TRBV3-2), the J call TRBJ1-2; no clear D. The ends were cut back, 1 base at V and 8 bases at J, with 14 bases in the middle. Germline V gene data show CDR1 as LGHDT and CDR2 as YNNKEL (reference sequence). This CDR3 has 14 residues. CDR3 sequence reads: CASSQGNREGGYTF. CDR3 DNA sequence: TGTGCCAGCAGCCAAGGTAACCGGGAGGGAGGCTACACCTTC.

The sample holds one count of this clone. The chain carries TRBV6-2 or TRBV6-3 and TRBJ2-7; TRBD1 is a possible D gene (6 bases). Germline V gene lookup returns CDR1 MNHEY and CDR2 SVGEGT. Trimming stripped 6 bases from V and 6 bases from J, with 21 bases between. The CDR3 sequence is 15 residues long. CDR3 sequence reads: CASSKQDSFLLEQYF. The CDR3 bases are TGTGCCAGCAGCAAACAGGACAGCTTCCTTCTCGAGCAGTACTTC.

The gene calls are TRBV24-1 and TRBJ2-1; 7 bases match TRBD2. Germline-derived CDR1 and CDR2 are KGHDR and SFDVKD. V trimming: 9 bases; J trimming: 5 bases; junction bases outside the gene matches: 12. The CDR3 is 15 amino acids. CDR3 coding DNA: TGTGCCACCTACTGGCGGGAGCCCCGCAACAATGAGCAGTTCTTC. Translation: CATYWREPRNNEQFF.

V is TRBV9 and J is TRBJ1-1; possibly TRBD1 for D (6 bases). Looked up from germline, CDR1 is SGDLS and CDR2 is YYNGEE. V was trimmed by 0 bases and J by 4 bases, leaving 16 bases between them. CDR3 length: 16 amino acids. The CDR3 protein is CASSVEAGARFTEAFF. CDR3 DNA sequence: TGTGCCAGCAGCGTAGAGGCGGGGGCGAGGTTCACTGAAGCTTTCTTT.

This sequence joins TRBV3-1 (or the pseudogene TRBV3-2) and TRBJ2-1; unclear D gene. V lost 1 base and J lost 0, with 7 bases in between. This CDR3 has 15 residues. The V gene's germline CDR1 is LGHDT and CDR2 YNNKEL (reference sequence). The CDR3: CASSQGLPSYNEQFF. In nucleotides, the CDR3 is TGTGCCAGCAGCCAAGGACTTCCCTCCTACAATGAGCAGTTCTTC.

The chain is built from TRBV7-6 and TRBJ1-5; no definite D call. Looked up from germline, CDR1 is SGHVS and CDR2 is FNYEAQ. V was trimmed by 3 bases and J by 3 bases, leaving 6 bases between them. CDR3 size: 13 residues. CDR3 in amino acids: CASSLSLNQPQHF. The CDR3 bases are TGTGCCAGCAGCTTGTCCCTCAATCAGCCCCAGCATTTT.

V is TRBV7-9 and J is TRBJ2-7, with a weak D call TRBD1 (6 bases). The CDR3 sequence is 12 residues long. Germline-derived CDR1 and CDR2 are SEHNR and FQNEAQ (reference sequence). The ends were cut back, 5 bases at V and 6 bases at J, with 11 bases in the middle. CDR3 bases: TGTGCCAGCAGCCTCCAAGGGGGCGAGCAGTACTTC. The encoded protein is CASSLQGGEQYF.

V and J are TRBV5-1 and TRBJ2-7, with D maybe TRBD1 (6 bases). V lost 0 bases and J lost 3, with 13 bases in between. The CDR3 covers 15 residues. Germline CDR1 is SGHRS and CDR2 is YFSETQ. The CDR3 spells CASSLVIGQIYEQYF. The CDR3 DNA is TGCGCCAGCAGCTTGGTAATAGGACAGATCTACGAGCAGTACTTC.

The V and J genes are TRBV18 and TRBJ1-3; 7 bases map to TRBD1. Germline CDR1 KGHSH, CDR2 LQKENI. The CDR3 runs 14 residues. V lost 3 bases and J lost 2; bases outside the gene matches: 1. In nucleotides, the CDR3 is TGTGCCAGCTCACCTGGGACAGCTGGAAACACCATATATTTT. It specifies CASSPGTAGNTIYF.

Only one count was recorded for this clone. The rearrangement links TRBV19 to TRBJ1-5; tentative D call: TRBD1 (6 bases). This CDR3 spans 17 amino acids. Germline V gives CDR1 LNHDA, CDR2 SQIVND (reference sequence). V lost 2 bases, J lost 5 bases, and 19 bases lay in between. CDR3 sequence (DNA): TGTGCCAGTAGTATATTTATTTACAGGGCAATCGATCAGCCCCAGCATTTT. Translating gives CASSIFIYRAIDQPQHF.

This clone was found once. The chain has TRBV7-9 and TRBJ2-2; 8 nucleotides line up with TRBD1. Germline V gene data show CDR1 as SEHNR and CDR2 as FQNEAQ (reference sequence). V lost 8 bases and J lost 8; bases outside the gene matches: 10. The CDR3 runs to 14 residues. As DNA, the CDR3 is TGTGCCAGCCAAGGCCAGGGGGCGCCGGGGGAGCTGTTTTTT. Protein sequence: CASQGQGAPGELFF. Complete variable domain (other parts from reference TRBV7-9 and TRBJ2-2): DTGVSQNPRHKITKRGQNVTFRCDPISEHNRLYWYRQTLGQGPEFLTYFQNEAQLEKSRLLSDRFSAERPKGSFSTLEIQRTEQGDSAMYLCASQGQGAPGELFFGEGSRLTVL.

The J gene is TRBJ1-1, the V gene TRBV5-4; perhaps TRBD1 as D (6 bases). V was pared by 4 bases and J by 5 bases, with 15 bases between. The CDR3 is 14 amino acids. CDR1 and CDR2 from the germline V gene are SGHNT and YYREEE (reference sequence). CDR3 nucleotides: TGTGCCAGCAGCATAACTACGACAGGTACTGAAGCTTTCTTT. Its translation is CASSITTTGTEAFF.

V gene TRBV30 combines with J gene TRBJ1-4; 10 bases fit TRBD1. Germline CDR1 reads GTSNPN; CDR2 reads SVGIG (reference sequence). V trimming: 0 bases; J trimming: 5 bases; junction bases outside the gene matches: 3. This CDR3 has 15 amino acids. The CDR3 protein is CAWSVGQGGNEKLFF. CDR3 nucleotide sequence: TGTGCCTGGAGTGTAGGACAGGGGGGGAATGAAAAACTGTTTTTT.

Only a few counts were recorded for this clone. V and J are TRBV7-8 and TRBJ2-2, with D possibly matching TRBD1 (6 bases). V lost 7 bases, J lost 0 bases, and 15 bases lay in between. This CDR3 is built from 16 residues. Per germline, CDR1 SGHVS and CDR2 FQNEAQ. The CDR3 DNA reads TGTGCCAGCACCGAACAGGGTTTCACGAACACCGGGGAGCTGTTTTTT. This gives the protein CASTEQGFTNTGELFF.

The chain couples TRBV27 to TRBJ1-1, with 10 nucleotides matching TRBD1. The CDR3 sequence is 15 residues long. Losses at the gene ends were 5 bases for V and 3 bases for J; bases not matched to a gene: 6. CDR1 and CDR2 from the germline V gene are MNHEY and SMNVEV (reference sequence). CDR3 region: CASSPRQGAYTEAFF. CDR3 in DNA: TGTGCCAGCAGTCCGCGACAGGGGGCGTACACTGAAGCTTTCTTT.

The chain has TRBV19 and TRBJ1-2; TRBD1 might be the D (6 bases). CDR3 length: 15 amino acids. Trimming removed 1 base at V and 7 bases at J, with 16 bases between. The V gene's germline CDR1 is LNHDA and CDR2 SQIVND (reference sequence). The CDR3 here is CASSIARGAYGGYTF. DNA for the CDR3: TGTGCCAGTAGTATAGCCCGGGGGGCGTATGGTGGCTACACCTTC.

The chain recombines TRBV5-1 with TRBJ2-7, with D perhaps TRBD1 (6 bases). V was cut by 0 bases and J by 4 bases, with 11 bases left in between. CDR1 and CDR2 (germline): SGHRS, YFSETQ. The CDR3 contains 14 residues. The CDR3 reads CASSLDRVGYEQYF. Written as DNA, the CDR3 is TGCGCCAGCAGCTTGGACAGGGTAGGGTACGAGCAGTACTTC.

CDR3 residues: CASSLASRTGSSSSYNEQFF. The CDR3 coding sequence is TGCGCCAGCAGCTTGGCCTCCAGGACAGGGTCATCCTCCTCCTACAATGAGCAGTTCTTC. The rearrangement joins TRBV5-1 to TRBJ2-1; 8 nucleotides align to TRBD1. Trimming removed 0 bases from V and 0 bases from J; junction bases left unmatched: 14. The CDR3 contains 20 residues. CDR1 is SGHRS, CDR2 YFSETQ, per germline. Full variable domain (outside the CDR3, taken from reference TRBV5-1 and TRBJ2-1): KAGVTQTPRYLIKTRGQQVTLSCSPISGHRSVSWYQQTPGQGLQFLFEYFSETQRNKGNFPGRFSGRQFSNSRSEMNVSTLELGDSALYLCASSLASRTGSSSSYNEQFFGPGTRLTVL.

The CDR3 reads CASSPLGTGRTEAFF. CDR3 bases: TGTGCCAGCAGTCCCCTCGGGACAGGGAGGACTGAAGCTTTCTTT. V and J are TRBV5-8 and TRBJ1-1, with 9 bases matching TRBD1. J gave up 5 bases and V 5 bases, and 10 bases lay outside the gene matches. Germline values: CDR1 SGHTS, CDR2 YDEGEE. This CDR3 spans 15 amino acids. The full variable domain, rest sourced from reference TRBV5-8 and TRBJ1-1, is EAGVTQSPTHLIKTRGQQATLRCSPISGHTSVYWYQQALGLGLQFLLWYDEGEERNRGNFPPRFSGRQFPNYSSELNVNALELEDSALYLCASSPLGTGRTEAFFGQGTRLTVV.

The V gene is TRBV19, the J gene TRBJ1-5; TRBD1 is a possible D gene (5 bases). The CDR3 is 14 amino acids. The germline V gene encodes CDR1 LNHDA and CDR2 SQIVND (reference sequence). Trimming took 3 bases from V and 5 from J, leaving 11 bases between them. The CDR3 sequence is CASSMRTSYQPQHF. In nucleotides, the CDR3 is TGTGCCAGTAGTATGCGGACATCTTATCAGCCCCAGCATTTT. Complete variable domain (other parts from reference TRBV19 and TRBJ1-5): DGGITQSPKYLFRKEGQNVTLSCEQNLNHDAMYWYRQDPGQGLRLIYYSQIVNDFQKGDIAEGYSVSREKKESFPLTVTSAQKNPTAFYLCASSMRTSYQPQHFGDGTRLSIL.

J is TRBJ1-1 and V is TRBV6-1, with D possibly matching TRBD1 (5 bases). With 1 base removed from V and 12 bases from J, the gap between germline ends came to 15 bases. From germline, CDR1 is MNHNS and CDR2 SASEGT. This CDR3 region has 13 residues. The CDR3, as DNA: TGTGCCAGCAGTGAAGGGGGCCAGAGGAGAACTTTCTTT. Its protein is CASSEGGQRRTFF.

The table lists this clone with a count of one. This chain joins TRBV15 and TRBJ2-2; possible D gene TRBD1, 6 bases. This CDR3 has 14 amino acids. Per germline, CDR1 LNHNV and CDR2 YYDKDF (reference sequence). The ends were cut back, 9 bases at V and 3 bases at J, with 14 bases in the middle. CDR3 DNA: TGTGCCACGAAGACAGGATCAGACACCGGGGAGCTGTTTTTT. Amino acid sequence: CATKTGSDTGELFF.

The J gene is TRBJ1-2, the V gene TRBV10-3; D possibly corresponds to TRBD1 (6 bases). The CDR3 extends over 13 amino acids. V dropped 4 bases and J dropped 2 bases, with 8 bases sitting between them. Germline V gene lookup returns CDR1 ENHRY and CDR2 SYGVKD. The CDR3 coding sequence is TGTGCCATCAGTGGACAGGTAAACTATGGCTACACCTTC. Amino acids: CAISGQVNYGYTF.

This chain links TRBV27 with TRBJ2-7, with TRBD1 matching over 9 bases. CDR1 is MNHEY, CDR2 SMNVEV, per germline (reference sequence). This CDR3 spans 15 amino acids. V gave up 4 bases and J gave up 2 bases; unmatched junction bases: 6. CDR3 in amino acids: CASSSRQGGPYEQYF. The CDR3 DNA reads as TGTGCCAGCAGTTCCCGACAGGGGGGACCCTACGAGCAGTACTTC.

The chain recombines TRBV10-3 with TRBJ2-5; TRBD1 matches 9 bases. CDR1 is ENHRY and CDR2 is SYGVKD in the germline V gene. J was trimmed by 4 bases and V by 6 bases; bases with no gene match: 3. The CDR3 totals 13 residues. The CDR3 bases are TGTGCCATCAGGGGACAGGGAGGAGAGACCCAGTACTTC. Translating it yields CAIRGQGGETQYF.

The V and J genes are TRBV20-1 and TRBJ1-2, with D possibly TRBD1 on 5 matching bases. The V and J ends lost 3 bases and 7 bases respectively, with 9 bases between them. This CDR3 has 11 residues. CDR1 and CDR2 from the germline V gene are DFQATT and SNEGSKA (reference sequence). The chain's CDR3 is CSASRESGYTF. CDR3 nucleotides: TGCAGTGCTAGCAGGGAAAGTGGCTACACCTTC.

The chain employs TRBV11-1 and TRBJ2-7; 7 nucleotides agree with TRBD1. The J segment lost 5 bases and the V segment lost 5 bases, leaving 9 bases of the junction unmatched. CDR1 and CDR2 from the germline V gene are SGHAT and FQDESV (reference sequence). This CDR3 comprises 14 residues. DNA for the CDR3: TGTGCCAGCAGCCCACAGGGGAGAGTACACGAGCAGTACTTC. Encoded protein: CASSPQGRVHEQYF.

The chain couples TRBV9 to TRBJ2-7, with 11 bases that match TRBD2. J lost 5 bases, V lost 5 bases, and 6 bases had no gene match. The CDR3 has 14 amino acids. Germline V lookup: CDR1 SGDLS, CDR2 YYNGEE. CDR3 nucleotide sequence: TGTGCCAGCAGTACTAGCGGGAGTTTCGACGAGCAGTACTTC. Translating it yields CASSTSGSFDEQYF.